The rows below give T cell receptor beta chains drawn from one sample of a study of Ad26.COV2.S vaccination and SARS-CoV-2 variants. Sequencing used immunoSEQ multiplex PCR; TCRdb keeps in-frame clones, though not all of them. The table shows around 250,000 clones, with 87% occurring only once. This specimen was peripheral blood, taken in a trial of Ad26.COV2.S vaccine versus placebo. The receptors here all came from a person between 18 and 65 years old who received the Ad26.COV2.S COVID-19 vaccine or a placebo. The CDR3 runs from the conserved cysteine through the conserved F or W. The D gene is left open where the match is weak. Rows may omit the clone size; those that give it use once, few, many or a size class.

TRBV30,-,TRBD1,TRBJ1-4,TGTGCCTGGAGTGTGGCAGGGACAGCGAATGAAAAACTGTTTTTT,CAWSVAGTANEKLFF
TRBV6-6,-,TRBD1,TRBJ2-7,TGTGCCAGCAGAGCTGGACAGGGGGCATACGAGCAGTACTTC,CASRAGQGAYEQYF
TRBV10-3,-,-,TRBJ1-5,TGTGCCATCAAACAGGGCCTAGAAGGCAATCAGCCCCAGCATTTT,CAIKQGLEGNQPQHF
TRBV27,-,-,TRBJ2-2,TGTGCCAGCAGTGAAGGGTCCACCGGGGAGCTGTTTTTT,CASSEGSTGELFF
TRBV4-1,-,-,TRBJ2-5,TGCGCCAGCAGCCAAGCTCTGGCAGGGTTTTCAGAGACCCAGTACTTC,CASSQALAGFSETQYF
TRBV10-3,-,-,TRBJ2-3,TGTGCCATCACCCCGGACAGCTACACAGATACGCAGTATTTT,CAITPDSYTDTQYF
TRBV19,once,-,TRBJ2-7,TGTGCCAGTAGCTTCCGTTACGAGCAGTACTTC,CASSFRYEQYF
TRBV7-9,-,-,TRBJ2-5,TGTGCCAGCAGCTCAGCATGGGCCAACCAAGAGACCCAGTACTTC,CASSSAWANQETQYF
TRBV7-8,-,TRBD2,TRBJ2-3,TGTGCCAGCAGCTTAGGGCTGGTCGGGGGGGGGACAGATACGCAGTATTTT,CASSLGLVGGGTDTQYF
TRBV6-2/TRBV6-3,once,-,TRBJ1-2,TGTGCCAGCAGTTACTCAGATAACTATGGCTACACCTTC,CASSYSDNYGYTF
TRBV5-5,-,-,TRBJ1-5,TGTGCCAGCAGCGCACGGCAGGGACCTCAGCATTTT,CASSARQGPQHF
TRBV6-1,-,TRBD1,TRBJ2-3,TGTGCCAGCAGTGACAGGGGGCTGAGAGATACGCAGTATTTT,CASSDRGLRDTQYF
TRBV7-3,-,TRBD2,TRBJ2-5,TGTGCCAGCAGCTTAACAGCGGGGCTACAAGAGACCCAGTACTTC,CASSLTAGLQETQYF
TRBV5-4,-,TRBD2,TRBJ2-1,TGTGCCAGCAGCTCGGATGGGGGGGGAGGGTCCTACAATGAGCAGTTCTTC,CASSSDGGGGSYNEQFF
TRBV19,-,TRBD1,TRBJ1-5,TGTGCCAGTAGTATAGATTGGACAGGATTCAATCAGCCCCAGCATTTT,CASSIDWTGFNQPQHF
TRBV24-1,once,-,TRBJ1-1,TGTGCCACCAGTGGAGTAAGGAAAGTTGGGCCAACCAGGACTGAAGCTTTCTTT,CATSGVRKVGPTRTEAFF
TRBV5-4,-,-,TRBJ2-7,TGTGCCAGCAGTTCGGGACTCCTTAAAAGGCGCGAGCAGTACTTC,CASSSGLLKRREQYF
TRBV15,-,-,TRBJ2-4,TGTGCCACCAGCAGAGAGGCGACCGCAGCAGGAGTAAACATTCAGTACTTC,CATSREATAAGVNIQYF
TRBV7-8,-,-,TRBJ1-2,TGTGCCAGCAGCTTAGGTGGGGTTGGCTACACCTTC,CASSLGGVGYTF
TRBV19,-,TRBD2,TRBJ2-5,TGTGCCAGTAGTCCTGCGGGACTAGCGGGAGGTGGAGGTGAGACCCAGTACTTC,CASSPAGLAGGGGETQYF
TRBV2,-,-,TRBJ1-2,TGTGCCAGCAGTGAACTCTATGGCTACACCTTC,CASSELYGYTF
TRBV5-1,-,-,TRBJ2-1,TGCGCCAGCAGCTTGCCCTCGACGACTGGGAGCTCCTACAATGAGCAGTTCTTC,CASSLPSTTGSSYNEQFF
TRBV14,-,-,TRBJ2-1,TGTGCCAGCAGCCAAGGGGCGAGACTTAATGAGCAGTTCTTC,CASSQGARLNEQFF
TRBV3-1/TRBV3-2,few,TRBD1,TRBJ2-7,TGTGCCAGCAGCCCCGGGACAGGGGTGGGCGAGCAGTACTTC,CASSPGTGVGEQYF
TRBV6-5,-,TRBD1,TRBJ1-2,TGTGCCAGCAGCCGCGGGACAGGAGGATCTGGCTACACCTTC,CASSRGTGGSGYTF
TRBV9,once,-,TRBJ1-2,TGTGCCAGCAGCGTAAGTCCCGTTGACAGGCTCTCAAGATTAGTCTGCTACACCTTC,CASSVSPVDRLSRLVCYTF
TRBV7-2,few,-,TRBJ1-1,TGTGCCAGCAGCTTAGTCGAGGGTAACACTGAAGCTTTCTTT,CASSLVEGNTEAFF
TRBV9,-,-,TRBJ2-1,TGTGCCAGCAGCGTAGTGGACAGCCCCTACAATGAGCAGTTCTTC,CASSVVDSPYNEQFF
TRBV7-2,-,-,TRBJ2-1,TGTGCCAGCAGCCAACGGTCTCCGGGGTTTCACTCCTACAATGAGCAGTTCTTC,CASSQRSPGFHSYNEQFF
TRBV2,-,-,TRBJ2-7,TGTGCCAGCAGTGAGGGACGGTCCCTGGGGTACGAGCAGTACTTC,CASSEGRSLGYEQYF
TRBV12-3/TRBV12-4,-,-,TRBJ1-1,TGTGCCAGCAGTGCGACGCTGAACACTGAAGCTTTCTTT,CASSATLNTEAFF
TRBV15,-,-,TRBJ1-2,TGTGCCACCAGCAGAGAAATTCCCAAGGCGGGTGATGGCTACACCTTC,CATSREIPKAGDGYTF
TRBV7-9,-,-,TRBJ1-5,TGTGCCAGCAGTCAAGGAGGGCATAACAATCAGCCCCAGCATTTT,CASSQGGHNNQPQHF
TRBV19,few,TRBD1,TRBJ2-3,TGTGCCAGTAGTATTCGGACAGGGTTGAGCACAGATACGCAGTATTTT,CASSIRTGLSTDTQYF
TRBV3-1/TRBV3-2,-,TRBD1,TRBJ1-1,TGTGCCAGCAGCCAGAATGACAGGGTGGGCACTGAAGCTTTCTTT,CASSQNDRVGTEAFF
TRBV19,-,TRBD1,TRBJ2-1,TGTGCCAGTAGTATGACAGGGCTAAATGAGCAGTTCTTC,CASSMTGLNEQFF
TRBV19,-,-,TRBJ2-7,TGTGCCAGTAGTATCAGGCCCGGGTGGGAGCAGTACTTC,CASSIRPGWEQYF